The 19 T cell receptor beta chains listed next were all sequenced from one sample in a study of T cell responses to AZD1222 COVID-19 vaccine. The repertoire was sequenced with immunoSEQ multiplex PCR; TCRdb's copy has only in-frame clones and lacks some. The table shows roughly 140,000 clones, with 87% occurring only once. Here the sequenced sample was peripheral blood, taken 28 days after the second AZD1222 dose. The receptors derive from an adult who received the AZD1222 COVID-19 vaccine.

CDR3 sequence (DNA): TGTGCCAGCAGCCAAGGTTTCTTGGCAGGGGAGGCGGGCGAGCAGTACTTC. Encoded protein: CASSQGFLAGEAGEQYF. The chain carries TRBV14 and TRBJ2-7; either TRBD1 or TRBD2 may fit D (6 bases each). The CDR3 runs to 17 residues. V lost 1 base and J lost 6, with 22 bases in between. Germline V gives CDR1 SGHDN, CDR2 FVKESK.

The chain employs TRBV18 and TRBJ2-3, with TRBD2 matching 7 bases. The ends lost 8 bases at V and 5 bases at J; junction bases unmatched: 4. The CDR3 loop spans 12 amino acids. The V gene's germline CDR1 is KGHSH and CDR2 LQKENI. The CDR3 nucleotides are TGTGCCAGCGGCCGCGGGGGAGATACGCAGTATTTT. It is translated as CASGRGGDTQYF.

This sequence joins TRBV12-3 or TRBV12-4 and TRBJ2-3; no reliable D call. This CDR3 comprises 13 residues. Trimming left V 1 base short and J 2 bases short, with 4 bases between. The CDR3 reads CASSLDYTDTQYF. The CDR3 region has the DNA TGTGCCAGCAGTTTAGACTACACAGATACGCAGTATTTT.

The rearrangement links TRBV28 to TRBJ1-1; D is possibly TRBD1 (6 bases). Trimming took off 7 bases at V and 3 bases at J, with 15 bases between the two ends. CDR3 length: 14 residues. Germline CDR1 reads MDHEN; CDR2 reads SYDVKM. As DNA, the CDR3 is TGTGCCAGCATCTCCGGGGGGGGCTACACTGAAGCTTTCTTT. It encodes CASISGGGYTEAFF.

This chain connects TRBV28 to TRBJ1-6; D is unresolved. In germline, CDR1 is MDHEN, CDR2 SYDVKM. Trimming removed 4 bases at V and 0 bases at J, with 10 bases between. This CDR3 comprises 16 residues. CDR3 sequence: CASSSTESSYNSPLHF. DNA of the CDR3: TGTGCCAGCAGTTCCACGGAGAGCTCCTATAATTCACCCCTCCACTTT.

This sequence joins TRBV9 and TRBJ2-3, with no clear D. The CDR3 loop spans 14 amino acids. Germline assignment: CDR1 SGDLS and CDR2 YYNGEE. V was clipped by 4 bases and J by 2 bases, with 11 bases between them. CDR3 nucleotides: TGTGCCAGCAGCTCAGGCGGATCCACAGATACGCAGTATTTT. Its protein product is CASSSGGSTDTQYF.

V usage is TRBV4-2 and J usage is TRBJ1-5; 8 bases line up with TRBD1. This CDR3 contains 13 residues. The junction had 0 bases not matched to a gene; V was cut back by 3 bases and J by 5 bases. The germline V gene has CDR1 LGHNA and CDR2 YNFKEQ. CDR3 sequence reads: CASSQTGDQPQHF. In DNA, the CDR3 is TGTGCCAGCAGCCAGACAGGGGATCAGCCCCAGCATTTT.

This rearrangement joins TRBV4-2 to TRBJ2-1; D not certain. The length of the CDR3 is 15 residues. Looked up from germline, CDR1 is LGHNA and CDR2 is YNFKEQ. Trimming shortened V by 0 bases and J by 0 bases, and 6 bases separated the two germline ends. The CDR3 loop is CASSQDWDSYNEQFF. The DNA of the CDR3 is TGTGCCAGCAGCCAAGATTGGGACTCCTACAATGAGCAGTTCTTC.

This rearrangement joins TRBV7-3 to TRBJ1-5, with no clear D. This CDR3 is built from 15 residues. Deletions cut 5 bases from V and 2 bases from J, with 13 bases between. Germline values: CDR1 SGHTA, CDR2 FQGTGA. The CDR3 sequence: CASSPMWGGNQPQHF. CDR3 in DNA: TGTGCCAGCAGCCCAATGTGGGGAGGCAATCAGCCCCAGCATTTT.

Only one count was recorded for this clone. The chain uses TRBV6-5 and TRBJ2-1; 12 bases match TRBD2. The CDR3 spans 15 residues. Germline CDR1 reads MNHEY; CDR2 reads SVGAGI. Trimming took 6 bases from V and 5 from J; bases not matched to a gene: 5. CDR3 sequence: CASSPGLAGNNEQFF. In DNA, the CDR3 is TGTGCCAGCAGCCCCGGACTAGCGGGAAACAATGAGCAGTTCTTC.

CDR3 loop: CASSDTSLSYEQYF. The CDR3 coding sequence is TGTGCCAGCAGTGACACTAGCTTATCCTACGAGCAGTACTTC. The V call is TRBV25-1, the J call TRBJ2-7; maybe TRBD2 (6 bases). V shed 3 bases and J shed 1 base, with 10 bases lying between them. In germline, CDR1 is MGHDK, CDR2 SYGVNS. This CDR3 contains 14 residues.

The chain recombines TRBV6-2 or TRBV6-3 with TRBJ2-3; maybe TRBD2 (5 bases). The length of the CDR3 is 15 residues. V gave up 0 bases and J gave up 2 bases, with 9 bases separating them. Germline values: CDR1 MNHEY, CDR2 SVGEGT. The CDR3 sequence is CASSYSGGLTDTQYF. CDR3 DNA sequence: TGTGCCAGCAGTTACTCGGGCGGACTCACAGATACGCAGTATTTT.

The chain recombines TRBV2 with TRBJ2-3, with a possible D match to TRBD1 (6 bases). V gave up 2 bases and J gave up 0 bases, with 6 bases separating them. This CDR3 region has 14 residues. The V gene's germline CDR1 is SNHLY and CDR2 FYNNEI. The CDR3 DNA follows: TGTGCCAGCAGTGAAAGGGGGAGCACAGATACGCAGTATTTT. This encodes CASSERGSTDTQYF. The full variable domain, rest sourced from reference TRBV2 and TRBJ2-3, is EPEVTQTPSHQVTQMGQEVILRCVPISNHLYFYWYRQILGQKVEFLVSFYNNEISEKSEIFDDQFSVERPDGSNFTLKIRSTKLEDSAMYFCASSERGSTDTQYFGPGTRLTVL.

In the case of this clone: This sample also contains other DNA sequences that code for the same CDR3. The CDR3 sequence is CASSIQGAREQYF. CDR3 nucleotides: TGTGCCAGCAGCATACAGGGGGCAAGGGAGCAGTACTTC. The chain recombines TRBV5-6 with TRBJ2-7, with TRBD1 matching 9 bases. CDR3 length: 13 residues. Germline V gene sequence: CDR1 SGHDT, CDR2 YYEEEE. V lost 4 bases and J lost 7; bases outside the gene matches: 6.

V and J are TRBV6-5 and TRBJ1-3; D unresolved. Germline V lookup: CDR1 MNHEY, CDR2 SVGAGI. The CDR3 loop spans 14 amino acids. V was cut by 4 bases and J by 4 bases, with 11 bases left in between. CDR3 amino acids: CASSSGSLGNTIYF. The DNA of the CDR3 is TGTGCCAGCAGTTCCGGGTCATTAGGAAACACCATATATTTT.

V is TRBV29-1 and J is TRBJ2-3, with D tentatively TRBD1 or TRBD2 (5 bases each). Germline V gives CDR1 SQVTM, CDR2 ANQGSEA. The germline V and J ends were trimmed by 7 bases and 4 bases, with 18 bases remaining between them. The CDR3 consists of 14 residues. The CDR3 nucleotides read TGCAGCGGTGGCCGGGGCACCAGCCCAGATACGCAGTATTTT. The encoded protein is CSGGRGTSPDTQYF.

This rearrangement joins TRBV7-2 to TRBJ2-5; D is perhaps TRBD2 (5 bases). This CDR3 is 15 amino acids long. Deletions cut 2 bases from V and 1 base from J, with 11 bases between. CDR1 is SGHTA and CDR2 is FQGNSA in the germline V gene. The CDR3 region has the DNA TGTGCCAGCAGCTTAAGTCGGGGAAGCCAAGAGACCCAGTACTTC. Translation: CASSLSRGSQETQYF. Drawing the rest from reference TRBV7-2 and TRBJ2-5, the complete variable domain is GAGVSQSPSNKVTEKGKDVELRCDPISGHTALYWYRQSLGQGLEFLIYFQGNSAPDKSGLPSDRFSAERTGGSVSTLTIQRTQQEDSAVYLCASSLSRGSQETQYFGPGTRLLVL.

The chain employs TRBV2 and TRBJ1-6, with 9 bases aligning to TRBD1. V was pared by 6 bases and J by 9 bases, with 9 bases of the junction left unmatched. CDR1 and CDR2 from the germline V gene are SNHLY and FYNNEI. This CDR3 is 15 amino acids long. CDR3 DNA: TGTGCCAGCAGCTTGGGGGACAGGGAGCTTTCACCCCTCCACTTT. This sequence encodes CASSLGDRELSPLHF.

This clone was seen just once. V and J are TRBV7-9 and TRBJ2-7; 9 nucleotides agree with TRBD2. V dropped 5 bases and J dropped 3; count of bases not matched to a gene: 8. Germline CDR1 reads SEHNR; CDR2 reads FQNEAQ (reference sequence). This CDR3 comprises 15 residues. This CDR3 reads CASSVKTSGVYEQYF. The CDR3 coding sequence is TGTGCCAGCAGCGTCAAGACTAGCGGAGTCTACGAGCAGTACTTC. Variable domain in full (rest from reference TRBV7-9 and TRBJ2-7): DTGVSQNPRHKITKRGQNVTFRCDPISEHNRLYWYRQTLGQGPEFLTYFQNEAQLEKSRLLSDRFSAERPKGSFSTLEIQRTEQGDSAMYLCASSVKTSGVYEQYFGPGTRLTVT.